The TCR beta chain under discussion was sequenced for a study of T cells in Graves' hyperthyroidism and ophthalmopathy. From RNA transcripts, TCR beta CDR3 regions were amplified. RT-PCR in the first round (using the HTBI primer set) targeted the TCR CDR3. Each CDR3 protein is one row after TCRdb ran MiXCR on the multiplex PCR reads. The sample yields a few hundred thousand distinct CDR3 sequences, around 20% seen once. V was trimmed by 2 bases and J by 5 bases, leaving 14 bases between them. The CDR3 spans 14 residues. Germline loops: CDR1 SGHRS, CDR2 YFSETQ. The sequencing input was blood. The chain links TRBV5-1 to TRBJ2-7; D uncertain. The sequence was collected from a man aged 18 to 29 with Graves' hyperthyroidism. This CDR3 reads CASSFYPRRNEQYF. CDR3 nucleotide sequence: TGCGCCAGCAGCTTCTACCCCCGACGGAACGAGCAGTACTTC. Full variable domain (remainder filled in from reference TRBV5-1 and TRBJ2-7): KAGVTQTPRYLIKTRGQQVTLSCSPISGHRSVSWYQQTPGQGLQFLFEYFSETQRNKGNFPGRFSGRQFSNSRSEMNVSTLELGDSALYLCASSFYPRRNEQYFGPGTRLTVT.